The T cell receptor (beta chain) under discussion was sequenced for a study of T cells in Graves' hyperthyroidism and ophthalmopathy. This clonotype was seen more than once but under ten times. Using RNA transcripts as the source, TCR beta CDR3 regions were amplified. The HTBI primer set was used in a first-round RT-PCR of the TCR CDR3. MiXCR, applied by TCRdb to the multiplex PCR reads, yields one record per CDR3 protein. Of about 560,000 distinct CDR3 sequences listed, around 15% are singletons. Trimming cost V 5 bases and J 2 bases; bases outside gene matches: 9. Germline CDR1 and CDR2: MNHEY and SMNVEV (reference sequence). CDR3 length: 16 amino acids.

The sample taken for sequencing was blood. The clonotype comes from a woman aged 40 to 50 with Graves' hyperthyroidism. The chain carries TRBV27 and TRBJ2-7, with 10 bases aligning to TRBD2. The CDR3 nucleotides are TGTGCCAGCAGTCGACTAGCGGGCTCCGGCGCCTACGAGCAGTACTTC. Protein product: CASSRLAGSGAYEQYF.